Described below is a single T cell receptor beta chain sequence and its context. The sample originates from a study of identical twins. TCRdb itself ran the 5' RACE reads through MiXCR, one entry per CDR3 protein. The table includes 350,000 to 600,000 distinct CDR3 sequences, 14% detected once. This CDR3 comprises 15 residues. Germline V gene data show CDR1 as SGHKS and CDR2 as YYEKEE (reference sequence). Trimming took off 1 base at V and 6 bases at J, with 13 bases between the two ends. These data also formed part of another study, on yellow fever vaccine responses in identical twins.

The V call is TRBV5-5, the J call TRBJ2-2; tentatively, D is TRBD1 or TRBD2 (5 bases each). The receptor comes from a woman between 18 and 29 years old in good health. Material: CD4+ T cells sorted from blood. This CDR3 is CASSLFVGDPGELFF. The CDR3 DNA reads as TGTGCCAGCAGCTTGTTCGTGGGGGACCCCGGGGAGCTGTTTTTT. The full variable domain, completed using reference TRBV5-5 and TRBJ2-2, is DAGVTQSPTHLIKTRGQQVTLRCSPISGHKSVSWYQQVLGQGPQFIFQYYEKEERGRGNFPDRFSARQFPNYSSELNVNALLLGDSALYLCASSLFVGDPGELFFGEGSRLTVL.